Below are 7 T cell receptor beta chains sequenced from a single sample in a study of PD-1 blockade in mismatch repair-deficient tumors. Profiled with immunoSEQ multiplex PCR; TCRdb holds only in-frame clones, not every one. The data contain around 110,000 clones, roughly 80% of them singletons. Sequencing used peripheral blood, obtained roughly 13 months after starting pembrolizumab. These receptors all come from an adult with mismatch repair-deficient cancer.

V gene TRBV19 combines with J gene TRBJ2-5; maybe TRBD2 (6 bases). The CDR3 has 15 amino acids. Germline assignment: CDR1 LNHDA and CDR2 SQIVND (reference sequence). V lost 4 bases and J 1 base, leaving 13 bases between the germline ends. For the CDR3, the DNA is TGTGCCAGTAGTACCGGTCCGGGAGTCCAAGAGACCCAGTACTTC. Its translation is CASSTGPGVQETQYF.

The gene calls are TRBV11-2 and TRBJ1-2, with D possibly matching TRBD1 (5 bases). The CDR3 sequence is 15 residues long. Trimming cost V 4 bases and J 8 bases, with 20 bases left between them. Germline assignment: CDR1 SGHAT and CDR2 FQNNGV. The DNA of the CDR3 is TGTGCCAGCAGCTCCCTGCGGGGACGGAGGGAAGGCTACACCTTC. This gives the protein CASSSLRGRREGYTF.

The rearrangement joins TRBV5-1 to TRBJ2-5, with D possibly being TRBD2 (6 bases). This CDR3 comprises 15 residues. Trimming took 1 base from V and 1 from J, leaving 11 bases between them. Germline CDR1 SGHRS, CDR2 YFSETQ. In DNA form, the CDR3 reads TGCGCCAGCAGCTTGATAGGGACTCTCCAAGAGACCCAGTACTTC. As protein: CASSLIGTLQETQYF.

The chain couples TRBV5-6 to TRBJ2-1; no firm D call. Germline V gene data show CDR1 as SGHDT and CDR2 as YYEEEE. The CDR3 has 17 residues. The germline V and J ends were trimmed by 0 bases and 0 bases, with 13 bases remaining between them. The CDR3 coding sequence is TGTGCCAGCAGCTTGGAGTGGCGGTCGAGCTCCTACAATGAGCAGTTCTTC. Translated: CASSLEWRSSSYNEQFF. Full variable domain (missing parts from reference TRBV5-6 and TRBJ2-1): DAGVTQSPTHLIKTRGQQVTLRCSPKSGHDTVSWYQQALGQGPQFIFQYYEEEERQRGNFPDRFSGHQFPNYSSELNVNALLLGDSALYLCASSLEWRSSSYNEQFFGPGTRLTVL.

This clone has a handful of counts. CDR3 DNA: TGTGCCACCGACCCGGGGGCCTATTATGGCTACACCTTC. Its translation is CATDPGAYYGYTF. This rearrangement joins TRBV28 to TRBJ1-2; D is possibly TRBD1 (6 bases). V lost 10 bases to trimming and J lost 5 bases, with 17 bases between them. The CDR3 has 13 amino acids. Germline V lookup: CDR1 MDHEN, CDR2 SYDVKM.

This chain links TRBV27 with TRBJ2-2; 13 bases are shared with TRBD2. Germline values: CDR1 MNHEY, CDR2 SMNVEV (reference sequence). The CDR3 contains 16 residues. V trimming: 5 bases; J trimming: 5 bases; junction bases outside the gene matches: 5. The CDR3 DNA reads as TGTGCCAGCAGTCTAGGACTAGCGGGAGCTACCGGGGAGCTGTTTTTT. Translated, it gives CASSLGLAGATGELFF.

The chain couples TRBV7-2 to TRBJ2-7, with 10 bases matching TRBD1. CDR1 and CDR2 from the germline V gene are SGHTA and FQGNSA. This CDR3 contains 17 residues. Unmatched junction bases numbered 16, after V lost 5 bases and J lost 6 bases. CDR3 nucleotides: TGTGCCAGCAGCATCAGATGGACAGGGGGAGGAGTGGGCGAGCAGTACTTC. This translates into CASSIRWTGGGVGEQYF.